These 5 T cell receptor beta chains were all obtained from the same sample, sequenced in a study of post-analysis software for immune sequencing data. Points from the study as a whole: In patients, about 5 TRBV segments were more frequent than in controls, with TRBV5-6, TRBV5-1 and TRBV20-1 among them.

Each TCR beta cDNA library carried unique molecular identifiers. TCRdb independently ran MiXCR on the PCR reads; one entry per CDR3 protein. The sample records roughly 600,000 distinct CDR3 sequences, roughly 40% being singletons. No antigen has been identified for these receptors. The sample taken for sequencing was blood. The receptors were gathered from a girl aged 5-17 years with multiple sclerosis.

This clonotype was seen more than once but under ten times. This chain links TRBV4-2 with TRBJ1-1; D unclear. Trimming left V 0 bases short and J 6 bases short, with 11 bases between. CDR1 LGHNA and CDR2 YNFKEQ come from the germline V gene. CDR3 length: 14 residues. CDR3 residues: CASSQDYLVAEAFF. CDR3 coding DNA: TGTGCCAGCAGCCAAGATTACTTGGTGGCTGAAGCTTTCTTT.

The chain couples TRBV7-9 to TRBJ2-7; D gene ambiguous. Per germline, CDR1 SEHNR and CDR2 FQNEAQ (reference sequence). Trimming removed 5 bases from V and 3 bases from J, with 17 bases in between. The CDR3 is 15 amino acids. The CDR3 region has the DNA TGTGCCAGCAGCCCCGGATTCAAGAAGCACTACGAGCAGTACTTC. This codes for CASSPGFKKHYEQYF.

This clonotype was counted at least ten times. The V call is TRBV12-3 or TRBV12-4, the J call TRBJ1-2; no reliable D call. Trimming cost V 4 bases and J 0 bases, with 3 bases left between them. The CDR3 covers 12 residues. Here the CDR3 DNA reads TGTGCCAGCAGTTATACTAACTATGGCTACACCTTC. Its protein is CASSYTNYGYTF.

This clonotype was found a few times. V usage is TRBV12-3 or TRBV12-4 and J usage is TRBJ1-2; possible D gene TRBD1, 5 bases. The CDR3 totals 17 residues. Trimming left V 0 bases short and J 4 bases short, with 18 bases between. The CDR3 protein is CASSLAHSKGHSYGYTF. CDR3 nucleotides: TGTGCCAGCAGTTTAGCCCATTCTAAGGGGCATAGCTATGGCTACACCTTC.

The rearrangement uses TRBV10-2 and TRBJ2-5; 11 positions agree with TRBD2. J lost 2 bases, V lost 4 bases, and 12 bases had no gene match. Looked up from germline, CDR1 is WSHSY and CDR2 is SAAADI. There are 18 residues in the CDR3. The CDR3 is CASSVRVAGGYVQETQYF. CDR3 DNA: TGCGCCAGCAGTGTAAGGGTAGCGGGAGGGTACGTTCAAGAGACCCAGTACTTC.